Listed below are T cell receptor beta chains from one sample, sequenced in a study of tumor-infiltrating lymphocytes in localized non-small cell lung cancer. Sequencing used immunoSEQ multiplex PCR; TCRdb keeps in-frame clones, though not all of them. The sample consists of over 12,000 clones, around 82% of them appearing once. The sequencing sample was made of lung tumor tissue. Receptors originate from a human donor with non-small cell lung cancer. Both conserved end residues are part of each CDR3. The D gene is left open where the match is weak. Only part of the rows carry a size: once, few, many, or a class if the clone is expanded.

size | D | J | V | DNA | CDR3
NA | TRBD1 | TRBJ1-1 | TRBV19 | TGTGCCAGTAGTAAGGGACAGGGGGAGGTAACTGAAGCTTTCTTT | CASSKGQGEVTEAFF
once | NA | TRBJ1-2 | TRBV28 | TGTGCCAGCAGTTCGGGTACCTTTACCGATGGCTACACCTTC | CASSSGTFTDGYTF
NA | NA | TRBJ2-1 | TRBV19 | TGTGCCAGTACGCCGGACAGCTCCTACAATGAGCAGTTCTTC | CASTPDSSYNEQFF
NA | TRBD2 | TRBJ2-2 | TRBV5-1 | TGCGCCAGCAGCTTGGATCTAGCGGCCTACACCGGGGAGCTGTTTTTT | CASSLDLAAYTGELFF
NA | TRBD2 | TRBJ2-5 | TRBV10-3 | TGTGCCATCAGTGAGTCGGAACTAGCGGGGGGGCAGTACTTC | CAISESELAGGQYF
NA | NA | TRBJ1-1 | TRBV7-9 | TGTGCCAGCAGCCCAACCCTACCTCAACAGGGCACTGAAGCTTTCTTT | CASSPTLPQQGTEAFF
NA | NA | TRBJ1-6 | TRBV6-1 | TGTGCCAGCAGTGCGGGACCCTATAATTCACCCCTCCACTTT | CASSAGPYNSPLHF
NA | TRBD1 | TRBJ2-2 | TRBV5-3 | TGTGCCAGACCGGATGGCGGCCGAACGGGACAGCCCACCGGGGAGCTGTTTTTT | CARPDGGRTGQPTGELFF
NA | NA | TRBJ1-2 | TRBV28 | TGTGCCAGCTCTACTATTTCCGGAGGCTACACCTTC | CASSTISGGYTF
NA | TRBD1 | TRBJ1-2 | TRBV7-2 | TGTGCCAGCAGCTCGGGACAGGGCTATGGCTACACCTTC | CASSSGQGYGYTF
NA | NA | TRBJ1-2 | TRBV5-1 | TGCGCCAGCAGCTCCGGACCCTCTAACTATGGCTACACCTTC | CASSSGPSNYGYTF
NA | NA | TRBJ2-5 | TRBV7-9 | TGTGCCAGCAGCTTAGGATCCGGAGGCCAAGAGACCCAGTACTTC | CASSLGSGGQETQYF
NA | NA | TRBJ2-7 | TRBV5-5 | TGTGCCAGCAGCAACCGAGTGACCTACGAGCAGTACTTC | CASSNRVTYEQYF
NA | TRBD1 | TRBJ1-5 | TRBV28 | TGTGCCAGCACCCAAAGACAGGGGCTCAATCAGCCCCAGCATTTT | CASTQRQGLNQPQHF
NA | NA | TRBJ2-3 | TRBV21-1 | TGTGCCAGCAGCAACCCGGGGGCTAGTCCCAGCACAGATACGCAGTATTTT | CASSNPGASPSTDTQYF
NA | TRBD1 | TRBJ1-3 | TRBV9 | TGTGCCAGCAGCGTAGGGACAGGCTCTGGAAACACCATATATTTT | CASSVGTGSGNTIYF
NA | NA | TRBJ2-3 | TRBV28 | TGTGCCAGCAGCAGGTTCCGGGGGCGACACGGCACAGATACGCAGTATTTT | CASSRFRGRHGTDTQYF
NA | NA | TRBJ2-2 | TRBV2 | TGTGCCAGCAGTCTCGACACCGGGGAGCTGTTTTTT | CASSLDTGELFF
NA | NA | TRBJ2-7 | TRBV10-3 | TGTGCCATCAGTGACCTCCGTGGGCAGAGAGCCTACGAGCAGTACTTC | CAISDLRGQRAYEQYF
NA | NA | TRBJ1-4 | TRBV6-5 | TGTGCCAGCAGTAGGGGAGTTTTGGAAAAACTGTTTTTT | CASSRGVLEKLFF
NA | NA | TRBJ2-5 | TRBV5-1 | TGCGCCAGCAGCCCTCTCCCGTCAGGGTCAGGGGAGACCCAGTACTTC | CASSPLPSGSGETQYF
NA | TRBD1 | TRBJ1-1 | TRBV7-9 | TGTGCCAGCAGCTTTCCAGGGGGCCTGTCTAACACTGAAGCTTTCTTT | CASSFPGGLSNTEAFF